A selection of T cell receptor beta chains follows, all from one sample in a study of T cell responses to AZD1222 COVID-19 vaccine. The method was immunoSEQ multiplex PCR; TCRdb's version includes in-frame clones alone and lacks a portion of them. The table records about 86,000 clones, about 72% of them present only once. The sequences come from peripheral blood, collected on day 0 of AZD1222 vaccination. These receptors all stem from an adult in good health. Both conserved end residues are part of each CDR3. Each record gives: clone size, V gene, D gene, J gene, CDR3 protein, CDR3 DNA. A D gene is named only where the DNA matches it firmly. Size is omitted from some rows. Given values are once, few, many or a class for expanded clones.

size: NA; V: TRBV7-9; D: NA; J: TRBJ2-7; CDR3: CASSLQAAYEQYF; DNA: TGTGCCAGCAGCTTACAGGCCGCCTACGAGCAGTACTTC
size: NA; V: TRBV3-1/TRBV3-2; D: NA; J: TRBJ1-6; CDR3: CASSSSNTVTGLNSPLHF; DNA: TGTGCCAGCAGCTCTTCAAACACCGTGACGGGGCTAAATTCACCCCTCCACTTT
size: once; V: TRBV27; D: NA; J: TRBJ2-6; CDR3: CASSLWAGANVLTF; DNA: TGTGCCAGCAGTTTATGGGCTGGGGCCAACGTCCTGACTTTC
size: few; V: TRBV5-1; D: TRBD2; J: TRBJ2-3; CDR3: CASSRGGDGAMNTQYF; DNA: TGCGCCAGCAGCCGGGGAGGGGACGGGGCAATGAATACGCAGTATTTT
size: once; V: TRBV27; D: NA; J: TRBJ1-3; CDR3: CASSFGGGAGNTIYF; DNA: TGTGCCAGCAGTTTTGGTGGAGGTGCCGGAAACACCATATATTTT
size: once; V: TRBV12-3/TRBV12-4; D: NA; J: TRBJ2-6; CDR3: CASSSTGANVLTF; DNA: TGTGCCAGCAGCTCTACTGGGGCCAACGTCCTGACTTTC
size: NA; V: TRBV27; D: NA; J: TRBJ2-3; CDR3: CASRRTGTDTQYF; DNA: TGTGCCAGCAGACGGACGGGCACAGATACGCAGTATTTT
size: NA; V: TRBV2; D: NA; J: TRBJ1-1; CDR3: CASSFEDGEAFF; DNA: TGTGCCAGCAGTTTCGAGGATGGTGAAGCTTTCTTT
size: NA; V: TRBV3-1/TRBV3-2; D: NA; J: TRBJ1-2; CDR3: CASSHNPKAYGYTF; DNA: TGTGCCAGCAGCCACAACCCGAAAGCCTATGGCTACACCTTC
size: NA; V: TRBV27; D: TRBD2; J: TRBJ2-5; CDR3: CASSLYSGSWETQYF; DNA: TGTGCCAGCAGTTTATACAGCGGGAGTTGGGAGACCCAGTACTTC
size: once; V: TRBV9; D: TRBD1; J: TRBJ1-4; CDR3: CASSVGPQGFNEKLFF; DNA: TGTGCCAGCAGCGTAGGTCCACAGGGGTTTAATGAAAAACTGTTTTTT
size: once; V: TRBV5-1; D: NA; J: TRBJ2-2; CDR3: CASSQNTGELFF; DNA: TGCGCCAGCAGCCAGAACACCGGGGAGCTGTTTTTT
size: few; V: TRBV24-1; D: TRBD1; J: TRBJ2-1; CDR3: CATSDSPGQGAYEQFF; DNA: TGTGCCACCAGTGATTCGCCGGGACAGGGGGCCTATGAGCAGTTCTTC
size: NA; V: TRBV19; D: NA; J: TRBJ2-5; CDR3: CASSEGTETQYF; DNA: TGTGCCAGTAGCGAAGGGACAGAGACCCAGTACTTC
size: NA; V: TRBV7-8; D: NA; J: TRBJ2-1; CDR3: CASSQGPSSYNEQFF; DNA: TGTGCCAGCTCCCAGGGGCCTAGCTCCTACAATGAGCAGTTCTTC
size: NA; V: TRBV18; D: NA; J: TRBJ1-3; CDR3: CASSPEGSGNTIYF; DNA: TGTGCCAGCTCACCAGAAGGCTCTGGAAACACCATATATTTT